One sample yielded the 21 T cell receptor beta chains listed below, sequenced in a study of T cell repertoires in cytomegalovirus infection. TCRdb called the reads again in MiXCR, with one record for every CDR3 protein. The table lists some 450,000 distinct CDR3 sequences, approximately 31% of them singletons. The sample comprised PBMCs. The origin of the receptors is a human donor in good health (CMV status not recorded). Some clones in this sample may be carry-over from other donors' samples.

The CDR3 sequence is CASSFLGRGRPGDTEAFF. The CDR3 DNA is TGTGCCAGCAGTTTCTTGGGTCGTGGACGCCCTGGGGACACTGAAGCTTTCTTT. The J gene is TRBJ1-1, the V gene TRBV12-3 or TRBV12-4, with D unclear. V was pared by 3 bases and J by 3 bases, with 23 bases between. This CDR3 is built from 18 residues.

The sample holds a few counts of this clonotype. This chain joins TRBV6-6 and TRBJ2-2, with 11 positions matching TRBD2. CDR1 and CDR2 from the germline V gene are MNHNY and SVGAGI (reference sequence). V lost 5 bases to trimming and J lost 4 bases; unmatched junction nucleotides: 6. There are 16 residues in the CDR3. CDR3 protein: CASSRSGGAGTGELFF. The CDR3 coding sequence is TGTGCCAGCAGTCGTAGCGGGGGGGCCGGCACCGGGGAGCTGTTTTTT.

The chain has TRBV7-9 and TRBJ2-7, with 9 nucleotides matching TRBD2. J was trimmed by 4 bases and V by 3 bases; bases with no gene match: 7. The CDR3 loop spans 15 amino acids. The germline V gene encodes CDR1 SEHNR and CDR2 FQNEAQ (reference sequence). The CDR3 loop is CASSFAGTSYYEQYF. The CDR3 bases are TGTGCCAGCAGCTTCGCCGGGACTAGCTATTACGAGCAGTACTTC.

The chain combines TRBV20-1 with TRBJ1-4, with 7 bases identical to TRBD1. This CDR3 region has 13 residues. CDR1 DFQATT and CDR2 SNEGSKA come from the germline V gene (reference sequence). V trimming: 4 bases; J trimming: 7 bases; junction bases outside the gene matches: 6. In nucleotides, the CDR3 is TGCAGTGCTATCAGGGGGATAGCTGAAAAACTGTTTTTT. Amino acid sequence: CSAIRGIAEKLFF.

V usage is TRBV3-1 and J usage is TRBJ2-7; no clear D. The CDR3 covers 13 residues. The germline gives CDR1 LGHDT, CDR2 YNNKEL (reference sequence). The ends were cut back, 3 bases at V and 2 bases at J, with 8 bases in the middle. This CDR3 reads CASSHSITYEQYF. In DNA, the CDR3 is TGTGCCAGCAGCCATAGCATTACCTACGAGCAGTACTTC.

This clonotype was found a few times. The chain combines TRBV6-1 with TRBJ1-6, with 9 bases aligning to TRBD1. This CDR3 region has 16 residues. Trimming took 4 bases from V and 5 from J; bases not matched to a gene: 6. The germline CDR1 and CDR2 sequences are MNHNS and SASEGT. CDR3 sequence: CASSAEGQGHNSPLHF. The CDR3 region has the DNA TGTGCCAGCAGTGCGGAGGGACAGGGTCATAATTCACCCCTCCACTTT.

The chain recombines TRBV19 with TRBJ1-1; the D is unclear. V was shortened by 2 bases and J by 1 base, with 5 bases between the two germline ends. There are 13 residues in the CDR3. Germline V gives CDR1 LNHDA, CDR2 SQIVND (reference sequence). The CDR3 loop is CASSIKENTEAFF. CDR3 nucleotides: TGTGCCAGTAGTATAAAAGAGAACACTGAAGCTTTCTTT.

CDR3 DNA sequence: TGTGCCAGCAGTTTATTACCGGCAGCGAACACCGGGGAGCTGTTTTTT. Encoded protein: CASSLLPAANTGELFF. The chain carries TRBV27 and TRBJ2-2, with D hard to call. CDR3 length equals 16 residues. V was cut by 1 base and J by 0 bases, with 9 bases left in between. The germline CDR1 and CDR2 sequences are MNHEY and SMNVEV (reference sequence).

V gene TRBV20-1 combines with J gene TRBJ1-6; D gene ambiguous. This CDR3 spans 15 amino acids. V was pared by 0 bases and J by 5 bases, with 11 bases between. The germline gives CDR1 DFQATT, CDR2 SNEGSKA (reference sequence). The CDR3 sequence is CSARDYQADNSPLHF. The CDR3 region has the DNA TGCAGTGCTAGAGATTACCAGGCCGATAATTCACCCCTCCACTTT.

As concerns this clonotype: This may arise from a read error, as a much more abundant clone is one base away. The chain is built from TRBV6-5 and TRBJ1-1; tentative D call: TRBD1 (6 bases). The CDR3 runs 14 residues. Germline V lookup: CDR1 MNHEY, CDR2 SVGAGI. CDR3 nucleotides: TGTGCCAGCAGTTACTCGGGGACACGAAATGAAGATTTCTTT. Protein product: CASSYSGTRNEDFF.

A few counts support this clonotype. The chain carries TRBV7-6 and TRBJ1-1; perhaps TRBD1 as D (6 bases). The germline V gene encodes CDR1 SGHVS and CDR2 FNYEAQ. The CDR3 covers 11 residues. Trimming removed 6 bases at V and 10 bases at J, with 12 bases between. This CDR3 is CASRLGGVAFF. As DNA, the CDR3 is TGTGCCAGCAGACTAGGGGGGGTAGCTTTCTTT.

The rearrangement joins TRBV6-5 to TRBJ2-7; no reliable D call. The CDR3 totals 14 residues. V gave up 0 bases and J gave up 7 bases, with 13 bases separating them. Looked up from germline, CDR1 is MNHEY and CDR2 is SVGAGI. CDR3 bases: TGTGCCAGCAGTTACTCCTCGGCCCAGATAGAGCAGTACTTC. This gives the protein CASSYSSAQIEQYF.

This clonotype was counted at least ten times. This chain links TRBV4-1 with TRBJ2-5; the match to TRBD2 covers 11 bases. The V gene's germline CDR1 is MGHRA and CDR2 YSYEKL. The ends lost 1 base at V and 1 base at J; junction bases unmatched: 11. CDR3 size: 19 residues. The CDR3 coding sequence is TGCGCCAGCAGCCAAGTCGAGTCAACTAGCGGGGGCCCCCAAGAGACCCAGTACTTC. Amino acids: CASSQVESTSGGPQETQYF.

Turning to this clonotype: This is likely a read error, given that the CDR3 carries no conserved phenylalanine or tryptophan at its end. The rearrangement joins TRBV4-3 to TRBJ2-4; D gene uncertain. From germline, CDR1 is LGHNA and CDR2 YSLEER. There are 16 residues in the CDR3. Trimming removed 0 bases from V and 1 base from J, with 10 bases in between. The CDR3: CASSQDERVAKNIQYL. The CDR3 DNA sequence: TGCGCCAGCAGCCAAGACGAAAGGGTTGCCAAAAACATTCAGTACTTA.

The CDR3, as DNA: TGCAGTGCTAGAGGGGTTTTGGGAGAGAACTACAATGAGCAGTTCTTC. Amino acids: CSARGVLGENYNEQFF. The chain is built from TRBV20-1 and TRBJ2-1; tentative D call: TRBD2 (5 bases). The germline V gene has CDR1 DFQATT and CDR2 SNEGSKA (reference sequence). The CDR3 has 16 residues. V was shortened by 1 base and J by 3 bases, with 16 bases between the two germline ends.

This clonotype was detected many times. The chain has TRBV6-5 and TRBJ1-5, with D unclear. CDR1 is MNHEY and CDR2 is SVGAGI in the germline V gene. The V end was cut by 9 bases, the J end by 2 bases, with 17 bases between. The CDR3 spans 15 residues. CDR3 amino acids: CASREGPRGNQPQHF. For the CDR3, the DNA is TGTGCCAGTAGAGAAGGGCCGAGGGGCAATCAGCCCCAGCATTTT.

The chain's CDR3 is CASTGTGMGADTQYF. CDR3 in DNA: TGTGCCAGCACCGGAACGGGGATGGGTGCAGATACGCAGTATTTT. This chain links TRBV7-9 with TRBJ2-3, with D perhaps TRBD2 (5 bases). Germline CDR1 is SEHNR and CDR2 is FQNEAQ (reference sequence). V lost 7 bases and J 4 bases, leaving 18 bases between the germline ends. The CDR3 length is 15 residues.

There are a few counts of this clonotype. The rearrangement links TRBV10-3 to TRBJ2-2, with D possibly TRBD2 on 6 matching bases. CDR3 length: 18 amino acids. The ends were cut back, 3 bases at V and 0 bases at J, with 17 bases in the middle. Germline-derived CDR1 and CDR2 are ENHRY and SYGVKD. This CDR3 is CAISDPYHGGPNTGELFF. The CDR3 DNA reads TGTGCCATCAGTGACCCCTACCACGGAGGGCCGAACACCGGGGAGCTGTTTTTT.

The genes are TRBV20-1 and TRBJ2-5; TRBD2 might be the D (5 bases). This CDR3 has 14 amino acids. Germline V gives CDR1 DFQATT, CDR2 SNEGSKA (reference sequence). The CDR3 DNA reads TGCAGCGCCGGTCGGAGGCTCGGACAAGAGACCCAGTACTTC. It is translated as CSAGRRLGQETQYF.

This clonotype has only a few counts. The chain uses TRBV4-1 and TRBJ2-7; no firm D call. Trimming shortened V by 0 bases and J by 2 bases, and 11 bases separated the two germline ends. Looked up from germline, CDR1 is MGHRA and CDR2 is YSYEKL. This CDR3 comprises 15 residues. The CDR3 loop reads CASSQDGIGTYEQYF. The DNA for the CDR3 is TGCGCCAGCAGCCAAGACGGTATAGGGACCTACGAGCAGTACTTC.

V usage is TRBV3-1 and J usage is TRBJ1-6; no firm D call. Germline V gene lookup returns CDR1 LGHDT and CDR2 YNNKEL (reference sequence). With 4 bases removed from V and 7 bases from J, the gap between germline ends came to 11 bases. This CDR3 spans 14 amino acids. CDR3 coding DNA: TGTGCCAGCAGCCCTATCGTTGGGAATTCACCCCTCCACTTT. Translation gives CASSPIVGNSPLHF.